A selection of T cell receptor beta chains follows, all from one sample in a study of shared clonotypes between healthy human individuals. Produced via immunoSEQ multiplex PCR; TCRdb's table is partial and in-frame only. The data hold around 480,000 clones, with around 79% observed a single time. The sequencing input was PBMCs. The receptors shown here come from a woman aged 40-49 years in good health. Some clones in this sample may be carry-over from other donors' samples. The CDR3 runs from the conserved cysteine through the conserved F or W. The order of the fields is J gene, V gene, D gene, clone size, CDR3 protein, CDR3 DNA. A D gene is named only where the DNA matches it firmly. Not every row has a clone size; where given, it reads once, few, many or a size class.

>TRBJ2-7|TRBV10-1|NA|NA
CASRDFASYEQYF
TGCGCCAGCCGGGACTTCGCTTCCTACGAGCAGTACTTC
>TRBJ2-6|TRBV18|NA|NA
CASSPGTGTTSSGANVLTF
TGTGCCAGCTCGCCGGGGACCGGGACGACCAGCTCTGGGGCCAACGTCCTGACTTTC
>TRBJ1-5|TRBV28|TRBD1|NA
CASSGQGNSNQPQHF
TGTGCCAGCAGTGGACAGGGTAATAGCAATCAGCCCCAGCATTTT
>TRBJ2-1|TRBV4-3|NA|NA
CASSQDRTSYNEQFF
TGCGCCAGCAGCCAAGACCGGACCTCCTACAATGAGCAGTTCTTC
>TRBJ2-2|TRBV4-3|TRBD2|NA
CASSQGTSGRNTGELFF
TGCGCCAGCAGCCAAGGGACTAGCGGGAGAAACACCGGGGAGCTGTTTTTT
>TRBJ1-3|TRBV6-1|NA|NA
CASGGRNSGNTIYF
TGTGCCAGCGGCGGCAGGAACTCTGGAAACACCATATATTTT
>TRBJ2-2|TRBV30|TRBD2|few
CACSPGGPSGELFF
TGTGCCTGTTCCCCGGGAGGGCCCAGCGGGGAGCTGTTTTTT
>TRBJ2-2|TRBV27|TRBD2|NA
CASRQTSGREDTGELFF
TGTGCCAGCAGACAGACTAGCGGGAGGGAAGACACCGGGGAGCTGTTTTTT
>TRBJ2-2|TRBV9|NA|NA
CASSIRGDANTGELFF
TGTGCCAGCTCCATCCGGGGTGACGCGAACACCGGGGAGCTGTTTTTT
>TRBJ1-1|TRBV28|NA|many
CASSLNMDSHDTEAFF
TGTGCCAGCAGTTTAAATATGGACAGCCACGACACTGAAGCTTTCTTT
>TRBJ2-1|TRBV11-2|NA|once
CASSTLYNEQFF
TGTGCCAGCAGCACTTTATACAATGAGCAGTTCTTC
>TRBJ2-1|TRBV7-6|TRBD2|NA
CASSSDVAGGPYNEQFF
TGTGCCAGCAGCTCCGACGTAGCGGGAGGGCCGTACAATGAGCAGTTCTTC
>TRBJ1-4|TRBV7-2|TRBD1|NA
CASSFTGGEKLFF
TGTGCCAGCAGCTTTACAGGGGGCGAAAAACTGTTTTTT
>TRBJ2-5|TRBV10-1|TRBD1|NA
CASSESGQGKVETQYF
TGCGCCAGCAGTGAGAGCGGACAGGGGAAGGTGGAGACCCAGTACTTC
>TRBJ2-5|TRBV11-2|NA|NA
CASSLLGADQETQYF
TGTGCCAGCAGCTTACTTGGGGCGGACCAAGAGACCCAGTACTTC
>TRBJ2-7|TRBV18|TRBD2|few
CASSPPTSGTYEQYF
TGTGCCAGCTCACCACCTACTAGCGGGACCTACGAGCAGTACTTC
>TRBJ2-7|TRBV21-1|NA|NA
CASSKVGRGTGGNGSFPYEQYF
NA
>TRBJ1-5|TRBV6-6|NA|NA
CASSLQGSSQPQHF
TGTGCCAGTTCACTACAGGGTTCGAGTCAGCCCCAGCATTTT
>TRBJ2-5|TRBV5-4|NA|NA
CASSPGLHQETQYF
TGTGCCAGCAGCCCAGGACTCCACCAAGAGACCCAGTACTTC
>TRBJ2-7|TRBV7-2|NA|once
CASSLAAVGSYEQYF
TGTGCCAGCAGCTTAGCGGCTGTGGGCAGCTACGAGCAGTACTTC
>TRBJ2-1|TRBV6-6|TRBD2|NA
CASRLAGVGNEQFF
TGTGCCAGCAGGCTGGCGGGAGTAGGCAATGAGCAGTTCTTC
>TRBJ2-7|TRBV5-1|TRBD2|NA
CASSLVREGRHEQYF
TGCGCCAGCAGCTTGGTCCGGGAGGGCCGCCACGAGCAGTACTTC
>TRBJ2-5|TRBV27|TRBD1|NA
CASGTGGALETQYF
TGTGCCAGCGGGACAGGGGGCGCTTTGGAGACCCAGTACTTC
>TRBJ2-7|TRBV27|TRBD2|NA
CASSWSGTSGYEQYF
TGTGCCAGCAGTTGGTCCGGGACTAGCGGTTACGAGCAGTACTTC
>TRBJ1-2|TRBV7-3|NA|NA
CASSLQGAGGYTF
TGTGCCAGCAGCCTACAGGGCGCTGGGGGCTACACCTTC
>TRBJ2-7|TRBV5-4|TRBD2|NA
CASSIGLAASYEQYF
TGTGCCAGCAGCATAGGACTAGCGGCATCCTACGAGCAGTACTTC
>TRBJ2-1|TRBV28|NA|NA
CASSRGVVVSYNEQFF
TGTGCCAGCAGTAGAGGGGTGGTGGTTTCCTACAATGAGCAGTTCTTC
>TRBJ1-5|TRBV28|NA|few
CASALQGTGGNQPQHF
TGTGCCAGCGCACTCCAGGGGACGGGGGGCAATCAGCCCCAGCATTTT
>TRBJ2-1|TRBV10-3|TRBD2|NA
CAISMTSGNNEQFF
TGTGCCATCAGTATGACTAGCGGGAACAATGAGCAGTTCTTC
>TRBJ2-7|TRBV27|NA|NA
CASRPTTLRSYEQYF
TGTGCCAGCAGACCCACGACACTCCGCTCCTACGAGCAGTACTTC
>TRBJ1-2|TRBV4-1|TRBD1|once
CASSPWTGQMGYGYTF
TGCGCCAGCAGCCCGTGGACAGGGCAAATGGGCTATGGCTACACCTTC